This T cell receptor beta chain came from a study of shared clonotypes between healthy human individuals. Findings of the study overall: Larger estimated richness was generally seen in naive subsets than in memory subsets.

Clones were sequenced by immunoSEQ multiplex PCR, and TCRdb holds only the in-frame ones, with some missing. The sample records about 680,000 clones, roughly nine tenths being singletons. This CDR3 comprises 11 residues. Germline loops: CDR1 DFQATT, CDR2 SNEGSKA (reference sequence). The table lists this clone with many counts. The antigen remains undetermined. One end of the junction fails to match germline, which may point to a read error. CD8 cells regarded as naive lacked CD45RO, were positively chosen for CCR7, and omitted terminally differentiated effector memory CD45RA+ cells. Each sample came from a Caucasian adult donor living in Nashville, Tennessee.

The TCR originated in a man aged 25 to 40 in good health. The sample taken for sequencing was naive CD8+ T cells sorted from blood. The gene calls are TRBV20-1 and TRBJ1-2; D gene unclear. The CDR3 DNA reads as TGCAGTGCCGTTACCCTAGGAGGCGGGTTCTTC. Residues: CSAVTLGGGFF.